The clone carrying this T cell receptor (beta chain) was detected a few times. Its target is unknown. TCRdb processed the 5' RACE reads anew with MiXCR; each CDR3 protein has one entry. The sample records roughly 1.6 million distinct CDR3 sequences, about 32% being singletons. V lost 5 bases to trimming and J lost 3 bases, with 10 bases between them. The CDR3 extends over 12 amino acids. Germline-derived CDR1 and CDR2 are DFQATT and SNEGSKA (reference sequence). This entry belongs to a study of identical twins. Broader study findings: Partly confounded zero-insertion analyses could result from invariant MAIT and iNKT cells.

Sequenced: cord blood. This TCR came from a newborn girl in good health. V is TRBV20-1 and J is TRBJ1-2; no reliable D call. The CDR3 DNA follows: TGCAGTGCTGGCACGGCCTACTATGGCTACACCTTC. Translated, it gives CSAGTAYYGYTF.